Shown below are 25 T cell receptor beta chains from a single sample sequenced in a study of regulatory T cells in long-lasting Graves disease. Time point specified: newly diagnosed GD, antithyroid drugs for less than 3 months. RNA isolated from PBMCs was used to make the TCR library. iRepertoire HTBI primers and Arm-PCR of CDR3 regions built TCR beta libraries. MiXCR, applied by TCRdb to the multiplex PCR reads, yields one record per CDR3 protein. The sample contains more than 450,000 distinct CDR3 sequences, around 11% of which appear only once. The same sample was also studied in work on T cells in Graves' hyperthyroidism and ophthalmopathy.

The material sequenced was peripheral blood mononuclear cells (PBMCs), taken at new diagnosis, from a patient treated with antithyroid drugs. Every receptor here comes from a woman aged 25 to 39 with Graves disease.

This clonotype was counted ten times or more. This sequence joins TRBV28 and TRBJ1-1, with unresolved D. CDR1 is MDHEN and CDR2 is SYDVKM in the germline V gene. Deletions cut 2 bases from V and 0 bases from J, with 16 bases between. The CDR3 length is 17 residues. DNA of the CDR3: TGTGCCAGCAGTTTAGGGAGTCGTTTGCGGATGAACACTGAAGCTTTCTTT. Protein product: CASSLGSRLRMNTEAFF.

This clonotype has a count of ten or more. V is TRBV29-1 and J is TRBJ1-6; D is ambiguous. Germline V gene lookup returns CDR1 SQVTM and CDR2 ANQGSEA. Trimming removed 1 base at V and 9 bases at J, with 10 bases between. The CDR3 contains 13 residues. The CDR3 protein is CSVEVTEGSPLHF. The DNA for the CDR3 is TGCAGCGTTGAAGTCACAGAGGGTTCACCCCTCCACTTT.

This clonotype was observed many times. The chain has TRBV28 and TRBJ2-7, with TRBD1 identical over 8 bases. Trimming took 7 bases from V and 2 from J; bases not matched to a gene: 13. The germline gives CDR1 MDHEN, CDR2 SYDVKM. The CDR3 is 16 residues long. In DNA, the CDR3 is TGTGCCAGCAACGCCTTTCCCGGGACAGGTACCTACGAGCAGTACTTC. Residues: CASNAFPGTGTYEQYF.

This clonotype occurred many times. This sequence joins TRBV15 and TRBJ2-1; TRBD2 matches at 10 bases. Looked up from germline, CDR1 is LNHNV and CDR2 is YYDKDF (reference sequence). This CDR3 has 16 amino acids. Trimming at V came to 1 base and at J to 1 base, leaving 1 base not matched to a gene. The CDR3 sequence: CATSRGAGGSYNEQFF. The CDR3 DNA reads as TGTGCCACCAGCAGAGGAGCGGGAGGGTCCTACAATGAGCAGTTCTTC.

This sequence joins TRBV9 and TRBJ2-3, with D unresolved. The CDR3 runs to 13 residues. Between the trimmed V and J ends, which lost 4 bases and 4 bases, there was a span of 10 bases. Germline-derived CDR1 and CDR2 are SGDLS and YYNGEE. The CDR3: CASSSDIPDTQYF. The CDR3 nucleotides are TGTGCCAGCAGCTCCGATATCCCAGATACGCAGTATTTT. Complete variable domain (other parts from reference TRBV9 and TRBJ2-3): DSGVTQTPKHLITATGQRVTLRCSPRSGDLSVYWYQQSLDQGLQFLIQYYNGEERAKGNILERFSAQQFPDLHSELNLSSLELGDSALYFCASSSDIPDTQYFGPGTRLTVL.

The rearrangement joins TRBV6-2 or TRBV6-3 to TRBJ2-5; TRBD1 aligns across 10 bases. The CDR3 is made up of 15 amino acids. The germline V gene encodes CDR1 MNHEY and CDR2 SVGEGT. The trim removed 4 bases at V and 5 bases at J, leaving 7 bases unmatched. The CDR3 DNA sequence: TGTGCCAGCAGTTCTCCGGGACAGGGGTGGGAGACCCAGTACTTC. Translation: CASSSPGQGWETQYF.

Many counts were recorded for this clonotype. The CDR3 DNA is TGTGCCAGCAGCATCTTGGGGGGGGACAGGGGTATCAATGAGCAGTTCTTC. Translation gives CASSILGGDRGINEQFF. This chain links TRBV11-1 with TRBJ2-1; TRBD1 agrees at 10 bases. The trim removed 5 bases at V and 6 bases at J, leaving 13 bases unmatched. From germline, CDR1 is SGHAT and CDR2 FQDESV (reference sequence). This CDR3 spans 17 amino acids.

As to this clonotype: A much larger clonotype is one base distant, so this may be a read error. The chain employs TRBV28 and TRBJ2-2; weak D call: TRBD2 (6 bases). This CDR3 spans 15 amino acids. In germline, CDR1 is MDHEN, CDR2 SYDVKM. Trimming took off 3 bases at V and 5 bases at J, with 13 bases between the two ends. CDR3 protein: CASSFPGLPTGELFF. DNA for the CDR3: TGTGCCAGCAGTTTCCCCGGACTACCAACCGGGGAGCTGTTTTTT.

Remarks on this clonotype: A much more abundant neighbour one base away suggests this may be a read error. This chain links TRBV15 with TRBJ2-2, with 9 bases matching TRBD2. The germline gives CDR1 LNHNV, CDR2 YYDKDF (reference sequence). This CDR3 contains 17 residues. The CDR3 reads CATSGDLASGVGGELFF. CDR3 nucleotides: TGTGCCACCAGCGGAGATCTTGCTAGCGGGGTCGGCGGGGAGCTGTTTTTT.

In this sample, this clonotype turned up many times. This rearrangement joins TRBV6-1 to TRBJ2-5; D tentatively reads TRBD1 or TRBD2 (5 bases each). This CDR3 has 14 residues. Germline V gives CDR1 MNHNS, CDR2 SASEGT. V shed 3 bases and J shed 3 bases, with 11 bases lying between them. DNA of the CDR3: TGTGCCAGCAGTGACTGGGACCTAAAAGAGACCCAGTACTTC. It is translated as CASSDWDLKETQYF.

In the case of this clonotype: This sequence is one base from a far larger clone and is likely a read error. This sequence joins TRBV28 and TRBJ2-1; weak D call: TRBD1 (6 bases). V was clipped by 1 base and J by 10 bases, with 20 bases between them. The CDR3 is 16 residues long. Germline CDR1 is MDHEN and CDR2 is SYDVKM. The CDR3 region is CASSLLRGSGSYEQFF. DNA for the CDR3: TGTGCCAGCAGTTTATTGAGGGGGAGTGGGTCCTACGAGCAGTTCTTC.

This clonotype was found a few times. This chain joins TRBV24-1 and TRBJ2-5; maybe TRBD1 (5 bases). The CDR3 length is 12 residues. Per the germline V gene, CDR1 is KGHDR and CDR2 is SFDVKD. Trimming removed 5 bases from V and 8 bases from J, with 11 bases in between. CDR3 loop: CATSALQGTQYF. In nucleotides, the CDR3 is TGTGCCACCAGTGCCCTTCAGGGAACCCAGTACTTC.

With regard to this clonotype: Possible read error: a much larger clone is one base away. This sequence joins TRBV29-1 and TRBJ2-7; 7 bases agree with TRBD2. The CDR3 spans 13 residues. Germline-derived CDR1 and CDR2 are SQVTM and ANQGSEA. J was trimmed by 7 bases and V by 4 bases; bases with no gene match: 10. For the CDR3, the DNA is TGCAGCGTTGTGGTGGGAGGGCCCAATGAGCAGTACTTC. This sequence encodes CSVVVGGPNEQYF.

The chain employs TRBV7-8 and TRBJ2-7; D is undetermined. The CDR3 is made up of 13 amino acids. V lost 2 bases and J lost 4, with 9 bases in between. Germline V lookup: CDR1 SGHVS, CDR2 FQNEAQ. CDR3 coding DNA: TGTGCCAGCAGCTTACCCGGCGGATACGAGCAGTACTTC. Its translation: CASSLPGGYEQYF.

As regards this clonotype: This may stem from a read error, because a much larger clone lies one nucleotide away. The chain has TRBV6-9 and TRBJ1-1; TRBD1 might be the D (5 bases). The CDR3 is 14 residues long. Germline CDR1 reads MNHGY; CDR2 reads SVAAGI. The V end lost 3 bases, the J end lost 0 bases, and 8 bases lay between the germline ends. The CDR3 nucleotides read TGTGCCAGCAGTTACGCAGGGTTGAACACTGAAGCTTTCTTT. This sequence encodes CASSYAGLNTEAFF.

A word on this clonotype: A much larger clone sits a single nucleotide away, making a read error possible. The chain carries TRBV12-3 or TRBV12-4 and TRBJ2-1; D remains ambiguous. V was trimmed by 8 bases and J by 10 bases, leaving 18 bases between them. This CDR3 spans 13 amino acids. The CDR3 reads CASWYGSGFEQFF. The CDR3 DNA reads TGTGCCAGCTGGTACGGTTCGGGTTTCGAGCAGTTCTTC.

The chain uses TRBV28 and TRBJ2-7; 8 bases are a match to TRBD1. The length of the CDR3 is 16 residues. Per germline, CDR1 MDHEN and CDR2 SYDVKM. The trim removed 2 bases at V and 6 bases at J, leaving 12 bases unmatched. CDR3 coding DNA: TGTGCCAGCAGTTTAGGGGGACAGGTCAAGCGTGGCGAGCAGTACTTC. It translates to CASSLGGQVKRGEQYF.

This clonotype showed up just a few times. The V and J genes are TRBV18 and TRBJ1-6, with D possibly being TRBD1 (5 bases). Trimming shortened V by 4 bases and J by 7 bases, and 11 bases separated the two germline ends. The germline V gene has CDR1 KGHSH and CDR2 LQKENI. This CDR3 contains 14 residues. Here the CDR3 reads CASSQGRGNSPLHF. The DNA for the CDR3 is TGTGCCAGCTCACAGGGGAGAGGAAATTCACCCCTCCACTTT.

This clonotype was observed at least ten times. This chain connects TRBV28 to TRBJ2-2, with TRBD2 as a possible D gene (6 bases). V was shortened by 2 bases and J by 5 bases, with 15 bases between the two germline ends. The CDR3 has 16 residues. CDR1 is MDHEN, CDR2 SYDVKM, per germline. CDR3 nucleotides: TGTGCCAGCAGTTTACTTGCGACGGGAGCGACCGGGGAGCTGTTTTTT. This codes for CASSLLATGATGELFF.

About this clonotype: A much larger clone sits a single nucleotide away, making a read error possible. The rearrangement uses TRBV19 and TRBJ2-7, with D perhaps TRBD2 (5 bases). V lost 4 bases, J lost 7 bases, and 17 bases lay in between. CDR1 LNHDA and CDR2 SQIVND come from the germline V gene (reference sequence). The CDR3 has 14 amino acids. The DNA for the CDR3 is TGTGCCAGTAGTAGTCTACCGGGATCTGGTGAGCAGTACTTC. It encodes CASSSLPGSGEQYF.

This clonotype was picked up many times. This chain links TRBV30 with TRBJ1-1, with TRBD1 as a possible D gene (5 bases). The CDR3 is made up of 15 amino acids. The germline V gene has CDR1 GTSNPN and CDR2 SVGIG (reference sequence). Trimming pared 5 bases from V and 2 bases from J, leaving 18 bases between. CDR3 sequence (DNA): TGTGCCTGGGGGGGTGCGGGGTCTACCAACACTGAAGCTTTCTTT. Amino acid sequence: CAWGGAGSTNTEAFF.

The V call is TRBV2, the J call TRBJ1-2; maybe TRBD1 (5 bases). The V gene lost 1 base and the J gene lost 12 bases, with 12 bases spanning the gap. Germline V gene sequence: CDR1 SNHLY, CDR2 FYNNEI. There are 12 residues in the CDR3. The CDR3 region has the DNA TGTGCCAGCAGTGAAGACAGGCCTGAACACACCTTC. Amino acids: CASSEDRPEHTF.

The chain uses TRBV20-1 and TRBJ2-1, with 8 nucleotides matching TRBD2. CDR3 length equals 14 residues. Germline CDR1 DFQATT, CDR2 SNEGSKA (reference sequence). Trimming took 6 bases from V and 0 from J; bases not matched to a gene: 4. The CDR3 nucleotides are TGCAGTGCCACACTAGCGGCCTCCTACAATGAGCAGTTCTTC. Its protein product is CSATLAASYNEQFF.

In its sample, this clonotype was seen a few times. The chain carries TRBV7-8 and TRBJ1-2, with a possible D match to TRBD1 (6 bases). Germline lookup yields CDR1 SGHVS and CDR2 FQNEAQ. V lost 5 bases and J lost 5, with 24 bases in between. This CDR3 is 17 amino acids long. The CDR3 DNA reads TGTGCCAGCAGCCTTGGAGGACAGCCCGCAGGAGAGTATGGCTACACCTTC. Amino acid sequence: CASSLGGQPAGEYGYTF.

In this sample, this clonotype turned up many times. This rearrangement joins TRBV30 to TRBJ2-2; the D is unclear. Germline assignment: CDR1 GTSNPN and CDR2 SVGIG (reference sequence). This CDR3 is built from 14 residues. Trimming left V 8 bases short and J 0 bases short, with 13 bases between. The CDR3, as DNA: TGTGCCCTAAGATTTTTTACGAACACCGGGGAGCTGTTTTTT. Protein: CALRFFTNTGELFF. The full variable domain, rest sourced from reference TRBV30 and TRBJ2-2, is SQTIHQWPATLVQPVGSPLSLECTVEGTSNPNLYWYRQAAGRGLQLLFYSVGIGQISSEVPQNLSASRPQDRQFILSSKKLLLSDSGFYLCALRFFTNTGELFFGEGSRLTVL.